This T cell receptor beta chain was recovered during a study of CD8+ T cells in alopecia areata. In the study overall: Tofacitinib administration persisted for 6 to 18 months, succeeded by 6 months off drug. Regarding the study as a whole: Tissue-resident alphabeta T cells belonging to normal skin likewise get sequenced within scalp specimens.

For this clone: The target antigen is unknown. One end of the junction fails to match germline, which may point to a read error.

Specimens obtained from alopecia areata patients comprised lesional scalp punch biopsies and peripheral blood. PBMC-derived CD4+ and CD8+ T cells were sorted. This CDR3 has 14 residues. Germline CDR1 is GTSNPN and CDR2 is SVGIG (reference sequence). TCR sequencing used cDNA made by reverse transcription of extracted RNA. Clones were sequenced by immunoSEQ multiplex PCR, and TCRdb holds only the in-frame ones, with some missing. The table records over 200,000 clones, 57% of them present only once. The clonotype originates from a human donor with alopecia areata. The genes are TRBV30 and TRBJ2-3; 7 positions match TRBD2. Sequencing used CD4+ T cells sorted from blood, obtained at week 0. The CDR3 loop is CAGSGGRAPDTQYF. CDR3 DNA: TGTGCCGGGAGTGGGGGGAGGGCCCCAGATACGCAGTATTTT. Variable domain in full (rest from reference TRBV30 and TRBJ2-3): SQTIHQWPATLVQPVGSPLSLECTVEGTSNPNLYWYRQAAGRGLQLLFYSVGIGQISSEVPQNLSASRPQDRQFILSSKKLLLSDSGFYLCAGSGGRAPDTQYFGPGTRLTVL.